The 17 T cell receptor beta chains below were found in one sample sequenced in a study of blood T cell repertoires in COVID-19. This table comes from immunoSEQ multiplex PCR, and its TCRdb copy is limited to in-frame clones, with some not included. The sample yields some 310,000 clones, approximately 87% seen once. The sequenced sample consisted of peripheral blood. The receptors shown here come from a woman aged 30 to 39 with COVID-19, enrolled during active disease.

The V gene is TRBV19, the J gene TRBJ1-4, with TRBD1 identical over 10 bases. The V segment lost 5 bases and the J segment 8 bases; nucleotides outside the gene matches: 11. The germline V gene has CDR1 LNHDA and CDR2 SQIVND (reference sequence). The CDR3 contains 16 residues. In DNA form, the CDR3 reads TGTGCCAGTAGTCCCGGGACAGGGGCCGCAAGCGAAAAACTGTTTTTT. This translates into CASSPGTGAASEKLFF.

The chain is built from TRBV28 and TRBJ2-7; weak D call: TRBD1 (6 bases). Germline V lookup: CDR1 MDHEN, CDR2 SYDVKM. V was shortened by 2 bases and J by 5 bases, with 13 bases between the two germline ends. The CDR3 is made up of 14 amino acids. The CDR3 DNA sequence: TGTGCCAGCAGTTTAATGGGGGCTTTCAACGAGCAGTACTTC. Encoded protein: CASSLMGAFNEQYF.

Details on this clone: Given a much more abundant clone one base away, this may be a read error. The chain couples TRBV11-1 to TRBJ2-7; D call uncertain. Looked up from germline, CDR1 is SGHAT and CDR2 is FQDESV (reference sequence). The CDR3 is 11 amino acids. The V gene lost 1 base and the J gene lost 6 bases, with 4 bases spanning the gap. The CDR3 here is CASSLVGEQYF. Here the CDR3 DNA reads TGTGCCAGCAGCTTAGTCGGCGAGCAGTACTTC.

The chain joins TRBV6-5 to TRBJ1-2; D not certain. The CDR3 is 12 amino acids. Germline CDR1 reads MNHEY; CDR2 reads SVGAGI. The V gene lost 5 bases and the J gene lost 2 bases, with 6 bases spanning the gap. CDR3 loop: CASSPTNYGYTF. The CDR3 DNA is TGTGCCAGCAGTCCTACCAACTATGGCTACACCTTC.

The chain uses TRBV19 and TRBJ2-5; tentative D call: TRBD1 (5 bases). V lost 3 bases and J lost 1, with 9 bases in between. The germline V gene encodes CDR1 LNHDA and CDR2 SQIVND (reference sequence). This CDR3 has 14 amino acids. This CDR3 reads CASSIRRGQETQYF. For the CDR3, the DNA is TGTGCCAGTAGTATTAGAAGGGGCCAAGAGACCCAGTACTTC.

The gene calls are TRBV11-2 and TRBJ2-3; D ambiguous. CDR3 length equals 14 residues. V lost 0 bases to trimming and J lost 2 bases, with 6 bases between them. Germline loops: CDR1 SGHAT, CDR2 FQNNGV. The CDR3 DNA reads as TGTGCCAGCAGCTTAGAAGCCTTCACAGATACGCAGTATTTT. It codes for CASSLEAFTDTQYF.

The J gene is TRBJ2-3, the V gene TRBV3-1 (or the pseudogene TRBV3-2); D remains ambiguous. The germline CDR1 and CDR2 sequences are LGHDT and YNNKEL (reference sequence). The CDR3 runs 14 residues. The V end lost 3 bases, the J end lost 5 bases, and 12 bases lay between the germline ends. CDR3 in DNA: TGTGCCAGCAGCCACTCTAACGCGAAAGATACGCAGTATTTT. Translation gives CASSHSNAKDTQYF.

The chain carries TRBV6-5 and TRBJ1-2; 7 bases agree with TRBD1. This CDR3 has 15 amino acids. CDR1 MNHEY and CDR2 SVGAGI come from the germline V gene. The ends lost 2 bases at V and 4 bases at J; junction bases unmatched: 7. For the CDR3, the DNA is TGTGCCAGCAGTTACGGTACAGGGGAGCCCTATGGCTACACCTTC. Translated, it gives CASSYGTGEPYGYTF.

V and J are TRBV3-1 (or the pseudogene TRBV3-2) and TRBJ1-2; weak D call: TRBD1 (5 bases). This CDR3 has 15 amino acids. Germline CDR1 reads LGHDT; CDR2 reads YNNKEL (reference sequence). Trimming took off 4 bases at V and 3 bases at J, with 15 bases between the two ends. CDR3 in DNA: TGTGCCAGCAGCCCTCTCCGGGGGGTCCACTATGGCTACACCTTC. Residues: CASSPLRGVHYGYTF.

In DNA, the CDR3 is TGCGCCAGCAGCTTGGGGACAGGGGATGGCTACACCTTC. Its translation is CASSLGTGDGYTF. V usage is TRBV5-1 and J usage is TRBJ1-2; 9 nucleotides align to TRBD1. The V gene end was trimmed by 0 bases and the J gene end by 6 bases; junction bases not matched to a gene: 0. CDR3 size: 13 residues. Germline CDR1 SGHRS, CDR2 YFSETQ.

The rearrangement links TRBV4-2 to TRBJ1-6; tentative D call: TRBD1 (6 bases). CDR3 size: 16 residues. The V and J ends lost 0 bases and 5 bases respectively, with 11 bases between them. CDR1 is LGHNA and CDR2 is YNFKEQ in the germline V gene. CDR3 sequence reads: CASSQDLAGDNSPLHF. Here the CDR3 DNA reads TGTGCCAGCAGCCAAGACTTGGCAGGGGATAATTCACCCCTCCACTTT.

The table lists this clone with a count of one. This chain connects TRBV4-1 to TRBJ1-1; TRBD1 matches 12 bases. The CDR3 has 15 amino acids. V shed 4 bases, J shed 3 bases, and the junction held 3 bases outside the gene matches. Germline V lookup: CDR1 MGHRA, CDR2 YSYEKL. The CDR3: CASSPGQGADTEAFF. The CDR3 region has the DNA TGCGCCAGCAGCCCGGGACAGGGGGCCGACACTGAAGCTTTCTTT.

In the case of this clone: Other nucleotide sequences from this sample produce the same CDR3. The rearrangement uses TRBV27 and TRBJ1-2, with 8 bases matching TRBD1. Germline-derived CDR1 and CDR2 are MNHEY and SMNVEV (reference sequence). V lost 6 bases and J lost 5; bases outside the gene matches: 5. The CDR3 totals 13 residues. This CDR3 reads CASSVTGDYGYTF. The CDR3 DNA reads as TGTGCCAGCAGCGTGACAGGGGATTATGGCTACACCTTC.

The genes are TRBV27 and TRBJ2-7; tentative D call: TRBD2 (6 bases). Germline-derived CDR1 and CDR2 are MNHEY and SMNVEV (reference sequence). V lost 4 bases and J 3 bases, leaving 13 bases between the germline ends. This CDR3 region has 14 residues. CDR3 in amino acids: CASSYQGTFYEQYF. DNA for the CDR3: TGTGCCAGCAGTTACCAAGGGACTTTCTACGAGCAGTACTTC.

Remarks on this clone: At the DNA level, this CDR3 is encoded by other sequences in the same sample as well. In DNA form, the CDR3 reads TGTGCCAGCAGCCCTACAGGGAGCTCCTACGAGCAGTACTTC. Protein product: CASSPTGSSYEQYF. The chain employs TRBV5-4 and TRBJ2-7, with D possibly TRBD1 on 6 matching bases. The CDR3 contains 14 residues. V lost 4 bases, J lost 0 bases, and 11 bases lay in between. The germline V gene has CDR1 SGHNT and CDR2 YYREEE (reference sequence). Filled out from reference TRBV5-4 and TRBJ2-7, the complete variable domain reads ETGVTQSPTHLIKTRGQQVTLRCSSQSGHNTVSWYQQALGQGPQFIFQYYREEENGRGNFPPRFSGLQFPNYSSELNVNALELDDSALYLCASSPTGSSYEQYFGPGTRLTVT.

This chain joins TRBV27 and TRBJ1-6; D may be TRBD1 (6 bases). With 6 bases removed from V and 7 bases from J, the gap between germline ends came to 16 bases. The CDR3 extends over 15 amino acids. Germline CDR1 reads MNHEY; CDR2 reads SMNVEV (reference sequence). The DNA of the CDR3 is TGTGCCAGCAGGACAGGTGAAATAGCAAATTCACCCCTCCACTTT. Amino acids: CASRTGEIANSPLHF.

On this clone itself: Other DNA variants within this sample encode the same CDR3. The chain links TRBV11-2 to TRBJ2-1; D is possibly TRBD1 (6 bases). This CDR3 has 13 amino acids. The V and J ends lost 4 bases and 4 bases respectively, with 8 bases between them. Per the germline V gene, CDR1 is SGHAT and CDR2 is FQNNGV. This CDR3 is CASSSRGYNEQFF. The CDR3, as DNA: TGTGCCAGCAGCTCCAGGGGATACAATGAGCAGTTCTTC.